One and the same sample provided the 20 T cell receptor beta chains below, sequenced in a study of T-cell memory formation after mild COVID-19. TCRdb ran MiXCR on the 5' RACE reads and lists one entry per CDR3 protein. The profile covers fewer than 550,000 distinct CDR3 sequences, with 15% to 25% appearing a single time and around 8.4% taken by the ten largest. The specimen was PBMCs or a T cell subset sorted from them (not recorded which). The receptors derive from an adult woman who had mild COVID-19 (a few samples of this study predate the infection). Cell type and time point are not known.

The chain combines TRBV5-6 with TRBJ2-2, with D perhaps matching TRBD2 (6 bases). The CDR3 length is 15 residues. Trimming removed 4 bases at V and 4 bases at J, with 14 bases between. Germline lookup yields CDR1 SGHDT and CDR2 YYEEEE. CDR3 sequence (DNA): TGTGCCAGCAGCCCAAGAGCACTAGCCACCGGGGAGCTGTTTTTT. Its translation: CASSPRALATGELFF.

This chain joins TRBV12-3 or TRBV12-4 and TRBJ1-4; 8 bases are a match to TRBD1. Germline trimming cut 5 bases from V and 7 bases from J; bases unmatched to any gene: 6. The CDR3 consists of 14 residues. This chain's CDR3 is CASSNRDRREKLFF. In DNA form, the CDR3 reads TGTGCCAGCAGTAACCGGGACAGGCGTGAAAAACTGTTTTTT.

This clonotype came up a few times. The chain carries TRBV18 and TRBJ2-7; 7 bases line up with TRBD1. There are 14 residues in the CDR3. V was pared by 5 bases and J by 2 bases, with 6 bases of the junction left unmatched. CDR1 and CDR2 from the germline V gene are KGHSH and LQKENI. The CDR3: CASSFTGQTYEQYF. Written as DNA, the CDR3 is TGTGCCAGCTCATTCACGGGACAGACCTACGAGCAGTACTTC.

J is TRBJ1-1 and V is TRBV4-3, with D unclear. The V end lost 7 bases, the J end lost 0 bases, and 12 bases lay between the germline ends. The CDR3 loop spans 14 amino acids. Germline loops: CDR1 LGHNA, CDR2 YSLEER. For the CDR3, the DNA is TGCGCCAGCAAAAGTGTAAATCTGAACACTGAAGCTTTCTTT. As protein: CASKSVNLNTEAFF.

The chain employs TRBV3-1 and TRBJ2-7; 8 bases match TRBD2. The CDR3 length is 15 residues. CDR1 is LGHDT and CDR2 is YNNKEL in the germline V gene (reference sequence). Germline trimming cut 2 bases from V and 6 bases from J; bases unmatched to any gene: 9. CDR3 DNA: TGTGCCAGCAGCCAAAGTACGGGGGGGCCCGTCGAGCAGTACTTC. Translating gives CASSQSTGGPVEQYF.

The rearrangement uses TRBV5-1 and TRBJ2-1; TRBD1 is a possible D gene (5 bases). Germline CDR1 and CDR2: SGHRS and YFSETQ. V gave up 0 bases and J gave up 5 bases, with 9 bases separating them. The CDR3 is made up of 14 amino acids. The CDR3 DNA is TGCGCCAGCAGCTTGGGCAGGGAAAACAATGAGCAGTTCTTC. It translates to CASSLGRENNEQFF.

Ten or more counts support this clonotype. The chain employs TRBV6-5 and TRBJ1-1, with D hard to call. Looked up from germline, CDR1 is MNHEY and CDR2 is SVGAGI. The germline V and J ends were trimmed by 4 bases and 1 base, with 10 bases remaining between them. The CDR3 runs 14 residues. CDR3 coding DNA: TGTGCCAGCAGTTCGACGCGGGGGAACACTGAAGCTTTCTTT. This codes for CASSSTRGNTEAFF.

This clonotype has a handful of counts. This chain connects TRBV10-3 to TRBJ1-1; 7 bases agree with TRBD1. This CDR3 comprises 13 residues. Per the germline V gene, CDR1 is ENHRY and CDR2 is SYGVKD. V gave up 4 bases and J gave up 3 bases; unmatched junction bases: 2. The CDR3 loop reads CAISARGDTEAFF. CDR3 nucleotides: TGTGCCATCAGTGCCAGGGGGGACACTGAAGCTTTCTTT.

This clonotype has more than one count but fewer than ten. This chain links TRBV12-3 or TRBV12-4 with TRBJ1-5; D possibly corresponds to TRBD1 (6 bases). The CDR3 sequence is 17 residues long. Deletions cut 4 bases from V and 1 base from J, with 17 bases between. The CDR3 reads CASSSSVRGGSNQPQHF. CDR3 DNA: TGTGCCAGCAGTTCCTCAGTCAGGGGTGGAAGCAATCAGCCCCAGCATTTT.

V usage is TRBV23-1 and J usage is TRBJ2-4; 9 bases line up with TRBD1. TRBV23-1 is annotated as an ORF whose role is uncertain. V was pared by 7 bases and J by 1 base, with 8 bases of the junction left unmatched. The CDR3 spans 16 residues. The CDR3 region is CASKKQGASAKNIQYF. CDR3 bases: TGCGCCAGCAAGAAACAGGGGGCAAGCGCCAAAAACATTCAGTACTTC.

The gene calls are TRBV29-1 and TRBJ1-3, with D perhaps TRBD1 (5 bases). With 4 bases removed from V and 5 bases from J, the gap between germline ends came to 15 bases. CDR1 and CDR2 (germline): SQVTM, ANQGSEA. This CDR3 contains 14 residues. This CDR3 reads CSVVSGLGRNTIYF. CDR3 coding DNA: TGCAGCGTTGTCTCGGGGCTGGGCCGAAACACCATATATTTT.

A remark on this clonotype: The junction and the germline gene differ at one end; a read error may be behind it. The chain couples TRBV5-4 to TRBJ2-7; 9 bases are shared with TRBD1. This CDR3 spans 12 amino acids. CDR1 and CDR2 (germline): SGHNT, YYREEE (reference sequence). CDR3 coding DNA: TGTGCCAGCAGCTCTACAGGGGGCGGCCTGGACTTC. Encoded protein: CASSSTGGGLDF.

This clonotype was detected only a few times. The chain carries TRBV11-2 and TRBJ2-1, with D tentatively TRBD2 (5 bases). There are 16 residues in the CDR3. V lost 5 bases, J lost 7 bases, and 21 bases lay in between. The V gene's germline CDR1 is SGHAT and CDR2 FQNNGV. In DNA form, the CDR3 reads TGTGCCAGCAGCCCCGGATTTGGAGGCCCTTTGAATGAGCAGTTCTTC. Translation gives CASSPGFGGPLNEQFF. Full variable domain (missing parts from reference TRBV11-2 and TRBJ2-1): EAGVAQSPRYKIIEKRQSVAFWCNPISGHATLYWYQQILGQGPKLLIQFQNNGVVDDSQLPKDRFSAERLKGVDSTLKIQPAKLEDSAVYLCASSPGFGGPLNEQFFGPGTRLTVL.

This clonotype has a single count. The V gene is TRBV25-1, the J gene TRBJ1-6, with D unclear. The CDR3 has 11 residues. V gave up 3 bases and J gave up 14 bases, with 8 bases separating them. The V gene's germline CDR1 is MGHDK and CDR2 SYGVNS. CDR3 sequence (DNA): TGTGCCAGCAGTGACGGAGGGACCCTCCACTTT. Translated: CASSDGGTLHF.

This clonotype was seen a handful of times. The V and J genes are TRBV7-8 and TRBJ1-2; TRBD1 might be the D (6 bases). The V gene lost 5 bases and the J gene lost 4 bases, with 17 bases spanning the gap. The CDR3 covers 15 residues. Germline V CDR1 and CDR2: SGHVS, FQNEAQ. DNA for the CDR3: TGTGCCAGCAGCGGAGGGGGGAGGGCCTTCTATGGCTACACCTTC. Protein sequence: CASSGGGRAFYGYTF. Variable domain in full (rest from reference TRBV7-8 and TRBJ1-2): GAGVSQSPRYKVAKRGQDVALRCDPISGHVSLFWYQQALGQGPEFLTYFQNEAQLDKSGLPSDRFFAERPEGSVSTLKIQRTQQEDSAVYLCASSGGGRAFYGYTFGSGTRLTVV.

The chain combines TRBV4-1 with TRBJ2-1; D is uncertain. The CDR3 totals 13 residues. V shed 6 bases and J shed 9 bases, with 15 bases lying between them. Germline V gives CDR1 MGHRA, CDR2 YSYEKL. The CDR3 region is CASSGFFVGEQFF. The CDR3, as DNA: TGCGCCAGCAGTGGTTTTTTTGTTGGTGAGCAGTTCTTC.

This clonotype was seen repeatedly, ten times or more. DNA for the CDR3: TGCAGTGCTAGAGATGGGGCGGCGGGAGGGACCACAGATACGCAGTATTTT. It yields the protein CSARDGAAGGTTDTQYF. V is TRBV20-1 and J is TRBJ2-3; TRBD2 matches 9 bases. There are 17 residues in the CDR3. CDR1 DFQATT and CDR2 SNEGSKA come from the germline V gene (reference sequence). The junction had 9 bases not matched to a gene; V was cut back by 0 bases and J by 2 bases.

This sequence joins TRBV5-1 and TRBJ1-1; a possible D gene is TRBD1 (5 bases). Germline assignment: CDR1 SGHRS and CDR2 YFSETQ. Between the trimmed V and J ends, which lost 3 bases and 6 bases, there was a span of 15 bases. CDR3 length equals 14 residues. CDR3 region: CASSSVGGSPEAFF. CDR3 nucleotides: TGCGCCAGCAGCTCGGTCGGGGGTTCGCCTGAAGCTTTCTTT.

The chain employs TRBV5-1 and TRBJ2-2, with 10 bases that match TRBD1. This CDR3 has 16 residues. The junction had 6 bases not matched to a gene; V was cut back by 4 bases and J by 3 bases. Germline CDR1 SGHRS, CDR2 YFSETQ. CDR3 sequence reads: CASSERQGAYTGELFF. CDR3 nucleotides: TGCGCCAGCAGCGAGAGACAGGGGGCGTACACCGGGGAGCTGTTTTTT.

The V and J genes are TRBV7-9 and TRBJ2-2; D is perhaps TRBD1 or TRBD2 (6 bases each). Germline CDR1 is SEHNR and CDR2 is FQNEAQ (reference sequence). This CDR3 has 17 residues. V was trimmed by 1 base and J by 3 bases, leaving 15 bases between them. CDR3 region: CASSLGRSGADTGELFF. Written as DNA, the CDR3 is TGTGCCAGCAGCTTAGGAAGGTCGGGGGCCGACACCGGGGAGCTGTTTTTT.